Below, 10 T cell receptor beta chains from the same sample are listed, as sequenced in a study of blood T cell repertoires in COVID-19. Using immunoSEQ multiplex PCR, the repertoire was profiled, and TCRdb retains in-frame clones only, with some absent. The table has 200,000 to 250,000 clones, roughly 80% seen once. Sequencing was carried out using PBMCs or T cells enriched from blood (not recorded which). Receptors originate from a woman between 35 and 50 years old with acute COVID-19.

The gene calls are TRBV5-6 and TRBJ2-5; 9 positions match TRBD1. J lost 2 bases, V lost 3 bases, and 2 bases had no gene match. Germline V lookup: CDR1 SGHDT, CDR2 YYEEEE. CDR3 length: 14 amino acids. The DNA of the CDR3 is TGTGCCAGCAGCTCTGACAGGGGGCAAGAGACCCAGTACTTC. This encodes CASSSDRGQETQYF.

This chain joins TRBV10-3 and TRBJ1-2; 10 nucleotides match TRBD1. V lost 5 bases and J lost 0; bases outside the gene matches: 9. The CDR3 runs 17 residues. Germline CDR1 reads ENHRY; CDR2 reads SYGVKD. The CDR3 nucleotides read TGTGCCATCAGTAAGACAGGGGGCCTCGGGGCTAACTATGGCTACACCTTC. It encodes CAISKTGGLGANYGYTF.

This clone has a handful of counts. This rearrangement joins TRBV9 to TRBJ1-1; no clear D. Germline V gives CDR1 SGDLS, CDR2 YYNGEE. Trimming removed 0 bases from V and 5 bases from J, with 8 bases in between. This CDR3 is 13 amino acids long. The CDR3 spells CASSVEAGTEAFF. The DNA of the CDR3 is TGTGCCAGCAGCGTAGAGGCGGGGACTGAAGCTTTCTTT.

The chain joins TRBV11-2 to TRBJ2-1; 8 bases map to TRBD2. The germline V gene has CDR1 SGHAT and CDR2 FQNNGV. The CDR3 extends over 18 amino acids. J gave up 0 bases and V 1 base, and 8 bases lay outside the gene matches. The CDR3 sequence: CASSLGETSEDSYNEQFF. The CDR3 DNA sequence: TGTGCCAGCAGCTTAGGGGAGACTAGCGAGGACTCCTACAATGAGCAGTTCTTC.

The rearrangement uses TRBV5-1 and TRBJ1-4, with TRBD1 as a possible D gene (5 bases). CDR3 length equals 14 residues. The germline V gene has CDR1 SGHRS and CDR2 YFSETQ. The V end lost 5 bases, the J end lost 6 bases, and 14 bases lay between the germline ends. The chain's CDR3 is CASSLQVTDEKLFF. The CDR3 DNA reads TGCGCCAGCAGTCTACAGGTTACCGATGAAAAACTGTTTTTT.

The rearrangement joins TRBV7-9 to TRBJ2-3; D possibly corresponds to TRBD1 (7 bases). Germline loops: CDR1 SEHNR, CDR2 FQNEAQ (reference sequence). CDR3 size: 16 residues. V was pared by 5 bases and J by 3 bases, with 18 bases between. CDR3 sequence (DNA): TGTGCCAGCAGCCGAGGTGGGCAGGGGGGAACAGATACGCAGTATTTT. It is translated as CASSRGGQGGTDTQYF.

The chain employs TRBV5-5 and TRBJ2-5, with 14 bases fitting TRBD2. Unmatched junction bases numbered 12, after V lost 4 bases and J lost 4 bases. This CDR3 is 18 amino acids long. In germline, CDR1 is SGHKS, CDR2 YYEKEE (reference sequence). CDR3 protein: CASSLGGLAGGLGETQYF. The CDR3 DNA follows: TGTGCCAGCAGCCTAGGTGGACTAGCGGGGGGCCTAGGAGAGACCCAGTACTTC.

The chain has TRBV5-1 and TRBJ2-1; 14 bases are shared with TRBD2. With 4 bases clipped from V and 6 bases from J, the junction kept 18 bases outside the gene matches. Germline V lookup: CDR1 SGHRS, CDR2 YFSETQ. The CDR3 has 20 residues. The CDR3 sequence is CASSKGTSGSREREANEQFF. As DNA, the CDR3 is TGCGCCAGCAGCAAAGGGACTAGCGGGAGTAGGGAGAGGGAGGCCAATGAGCAGTTCTTC.

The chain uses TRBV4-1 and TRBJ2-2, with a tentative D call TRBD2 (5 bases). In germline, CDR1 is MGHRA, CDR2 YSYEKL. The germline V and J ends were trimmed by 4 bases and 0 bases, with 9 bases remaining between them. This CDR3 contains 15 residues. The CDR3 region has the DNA TGCGCCAGCAGCCGCCAGAGGGCGAACACCGGGGAGCTGTTTTTT. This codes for CASSRQRANTGELFF.

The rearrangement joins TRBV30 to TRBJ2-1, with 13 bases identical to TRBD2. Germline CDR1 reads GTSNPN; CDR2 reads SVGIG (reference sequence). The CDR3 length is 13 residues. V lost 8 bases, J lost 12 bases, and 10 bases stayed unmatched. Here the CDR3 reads CALLGLAGSGQFF. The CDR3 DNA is TGTGCCCTGCTGGGACTAGCGGGAAGTGGGCAGTTCTTC.